These 30 T cell receptor beta chains were all obtained from the same sample, sequenced in a study of PD-L1 blockade in urothelial cancer. Time point in this sample: pretreatment peripheral blood. Profiling relied on immunoSEQ multiplex PCR, and the TCRdb table lists in-frame clones only, not all of them. The sample lists about 95,000 clones, around 86% occurring once. Sequencing was performed on PBMCs, taken around atezolizumab (anti-PD-L1) treatment. The receptors originated from a man aged 55 to 70 with urothelial cancer.

The chain has TRBV10-3 and TRBJ2-1; 8 nucleotides agree with TRBD1. V was clipped by 8 bases and J by 9 bases; unmatched bases: 6. This CDR3 comprises 12 residues. The germline gives CDR1 ENHRY, CDR2 SYGVKD. The CDR3 bases are TGTGCCATCGGGGACAGGCGGGGTGAGCAGTTCTTC. It codes for CAIGDRRGEQFF.

The chain has TRBV6-1 and TRBJ2-5; 8 bases are shared with TRBD1. With 10 bases clipped from V and 5 bases from J, the junction kept 12 bases outside the gene matches. CDR3 size: 14 residues. Germline loops: CDR1 MNHNS, CDR2 SASEGT. CDR3 in amino acids: CAITPRQGRETQYF. The DNA of the CDR3 is TGTGCCATCACACCAAGACAGGGGAGGGAGACCCAGTACTTC.

To note about this clone: Different DNA sequences within this sample yield the same CDR3. CDR3 sequence (DNA): TGTGCCAGTAGTCCTAGCGGCGGGTCCTACGAGCAGTACTTC. Translation gives CASSPSGGSYEQYF. The chain combines TRBV19 with TRBJ2-7, with 7 positions matching TRBD2. With 5 bases clipped from V and 1 base from J, the junction kept 5 bases outside the gene matches. This CDR3 has 14 amino acids. Per germline, CDR1 LNHDA and CDR2 SQIVND (reference sequence).

This rearrangement joins TRBV7-2 to TRBJ2-4, with D unclear. Germline assignment: CDR1 SGHTA and CDR2 FQGNSA. The CDR3 runs 14 residues. Trimming removed 5 bases from V and 3 bases from J, with 11 bases in between. This chain's CDR3 is CASSRGVGKNIQYF. Written as DNA, the CDR3 is TGTGCCAGCAGCCGAGGAGTGGGCAAAAACATTCAGTACTTC.

V usage is TRBV18 and J usage is TRBJ2-2; 12 bases align to TRBD1. Germline V gene lookup returns CDR1 KGHSH and CDR2 LQKENI. CDR3 length equals 17 residues. The V and J ends lost 3 bases and 5 bases, in that order; junction bases with no gene match: 7. In DNA, the CDR3 is TGTGCCAGCTCACCCTGGGACAGGGGGCGCGAGACCGGGGAGCTGTTTTTT. Its protein product is CASSPWDRGRETGELFF. Drawing the rest from reference TRBV18 and TRBJ2-2, the complete variable domain is NAGVMQNPRHLVRRRGQEARLRCSPMKGHSHVYWYRQLPEEGLKFMVYLQKENIIDESGMPKERFSAEFPKEGPSILRIQQVVRGDSAAYFCASSPWDRGRETGELFFGEGSRLTVL.

This chain connects TRBV19 to TRBJ2-3, with 8 nucleotides matching TRBD1. Germline V CDR1 and CDR2: LNHDA, SQIVND (reference sequence). V trimming: 7 bases; J trimming: 1 base; junction bases outside the gene matches: 1. The CDR3 length is 13 residues. The CDR3 spells CASKTGGTDTQYF. Written as DNA, the CDR3 is TGTGCCAGTAAGACAGGGGGCACAGATACGCAGTATTTT.

In nucleotides, the CDR3 is TGTGCCAGCAGTCCGGGACTAGCGGGATACGAGCAGTACTTC. This sequence encodes CASSPGLAGYEQYF. The gene calls are TRBV27 and TRBJ2-7; 13 bases match TRBD2. CDR1 and CDR2 (germline): MNHEY, SMNVEV (reference sequence). This CDR3 spans 14 amino acids. V was clipped by 5 bases and J by 4 bases; unmatched bases: 2.

The chain uses TRBV30 and TRBJ1-3; D not resolved. Germline V CDR1 and CDR2: GTSNPN, SVGIG (reference sequence). The CDR3 has 12 amino acids. V shed 0 bases and J shed 5 bases, with 5 bases lying between them. CDR3 nucleotide sequence: TGTGCCTGGAGTGTATCTCGAAACACCATATATTTT. Residues: CAWSVSRNTIYF.

This clone was picked up a small number of times. This rearrangement joins TRBV29-1 to TRBJ1-2; no definite D call. This CDR3 is built from 12 residues. CDR1 is SQVTM, CDR2 ANQGSEA, per germline. Trimming cost V 2 bases and J 4 bases, with 8 bases left between them. The CDR3: CSVELGVYGYTF. The CDR3 nucleotides read TGCAGCGTTGAATTGGGAGTCTATGGCTACACCTTC.

J is TRBJ2-7 and V is TRBV28; TRBD2 aligns across 10 bases. This CDR3 is built from 14 residues. CDR1 MDHEN and CDR2 SYDVKM come from the germline V gene. The V and J ends lost 8 bases and 4 bases, in that order; junction bases with no gene match: 8. In DNA form, the CDR3 reads TGTGCCAGCCTCCCTAGCGGGAGCAGGTACGAGCAGTACTTC. It translates to CASLPSGSRYEQYF.

This clone was seen once. J is TRBJ1-2 and V is TRBV4-3; no definite D call. The CDR3 is 12 residues long. V lost 0 bases, J lost 5 bases, and 4 bases lay in between. Germline values: CDR1 LGHNA, CDR2 YSLEER. The CDR3: CASSQDLYGYTF. CDR3 DNA: TGCGCCAGCAGCCAAGATCTGTATGGCTACACCTTC.

As to this clone: This same CDR3 is encoded by further DNA sequences in the sample. The chain joins TRBV4-1 to TRBJ2-2; TRBD2 aligns across 7 bases. The junction had 7 bases not matched to a gene; V was cut back by 0 bases and J by 6 bases. The germline V gene has CDR1 MGHRA and CDR2 YSYEKL. This CDR3 is built from 16 residues. The CDR3: CASSQDLGEGSGELFF. CDR3 DNA sequence: TGCGCCAGCAGCCAAGATTTGGGGGAGGGCTCCGGGGAGCTGTTTTTT.

The V call is TRBV7-9, the J call TRBJ2-5, with D tentatively TRBD1 (6 bases). The V end lost 2 bases, the J end lost 5 bases, and 18 bases lay between the germline ends. Germline V gene data show CDR1 as SEHNR and CDR2 as FQNEAQ (reference sequence). This CDR3 spans 16 amino acids. Here the CDR3 DNA reads TGTGCCAGCAGCTTATACGGCCCCACAGGGCGCGAGACCCAGTACTTC. Amino acid sequence: CASSLYGPTGRETQYF.

The V gene is TRBV6-6, the J gene TRBJ2-7, with D maybe TRBD2 (6 bases). This CDR3 is built from 13 residues. CDR1 is MNHNY and CDR2 is SVGAGI in the germline V gene (reference sequence). V was cut by 11 bases and J by 3 bases, with 17 bases left in between. The CDR3 DNA is TGTGCCGCCTCCCGGACGGGGGACTACGAGCAGTACTTC. Amino acids: CAASRTGDYEQYF.

This rearrangement joins TRBV7-9 to TRBJ1-4, with TRBD1 matching 7 bases. The V gene's germline CDR1 is SEHNR and CDR2 FQNEAQ (reference sequence). V was clipped by 8 bases and J by 4 bases; unmatched bases: 7. This CDR3 has 14 residues. As DNA, the CDR3 is TGTGCCAGCCAGGGGGGAGCTATTAATGAAAAACTGTTTTTT. Amino acids: CASQGGAINEKLFF. Full variable domain (outside the CDR3, taken from reference TRBV7-9 and TRBJ1-4): DTGVSQNPRHKITKRGQNVTFRCDPISEHNRLYWYRQTLGQGPEFLTYFQNEAQLEKSRLLSDRFSAERPKGSFSTLEIQRTEQGDSAMYLCASQGGAINEKLFFGSGTQLSVL.

V and J are TRBV18 and TRBJ1-5; D remains unclear. Trimming removed 2 bases from V and 0 bases from J, with 17 bases in between. The germline CDR1 and CDR2 sequences are KGHSH and LQKENI. This CDR3 comprises 18 residues. The CDR3 DNA reads as TGTGCCAGCTCACCAAGTTCGGCGGGCCGTAATAGCAATCAGCCCCAGCATTTT. Amino acids: CASSPSSAGRNSNQPQHF.

The chain is built from TRBV5-4 and TRBJ2-5, with 8 bases aligning to TRBD1. Germline CDR1 reads SGHNT; CDR2 reads YYREEE (reference sequence). V gave up 4 bases and J gave up 4 bases; unmatched junction bases: 6. The CDR3 spans 14 residues. Written as DNA, the CDR3 is TGTGCCAGCAGCCCCTGGACAGGGAGAGAGACCCAGTACTTC. Amino acid sequence: CASSPWTGRETQYF.

V is TRBV15 and J is TRBJ1-2, with D unclear. Trimming left V 3 bases short and J 8 bases short, with 22 bases between. There are 16 residues in the CDR3. CDR1 LNHNV and CDR2 YYDKDF come from the germline V gene (reference sequence). CDR3 nucleotides: TGTGCCACCAGCAGTCCCCGCCAATTACGCGTGAGCGGCTACACCTTC. It encodes CATSSPRQLRVSGYTF.

This rearrangement joins TRBV4-3 to TRBJ2-2; D might be TRBD2 (5 bases). CDR3 length: 18 residues. Germline assignment: CDR1 LGHNA and CDR2 YSLEER. V was shortened by 0 bases and J by 3 bases, with 17 bases between the two germline ends. This CDR3 reads CASSQEVGGYLDTGELFF. CDR3 DNA sequence: TGCGCCAGCAGCCAAGAGGTTGGAGGTTATTTGGACACCGGGGAGCTGTTTTTT.

V usage is TRBV5-1 and J usage is TRBJ2-7; TRBD2 matches 12 bases. Germline lookup yields CDR1 SGHRS and CDR2 YFSETQ. Germline trimming cut 0 bases from V and 6 bases from J; bases unmatched to any gene: 7. The CDR3 spans 16 residues. The CDR3 coding sequence is TGCGCCAGCAGCTTGGCCGGCACTAGCGGGAGGACCGAGCAGTACTTC. Translation gives CASSLAGTSGRTEQYF.

The CDR3 here is CASSRLGGTGNTIYF. CDR3 coding DNA: TGTGCCAGCAGTCGATTGGGAGGTACTGGAAACACCATATATTTT. The chain combines TRBV6-5 with TRBJ1-3; D gene uncertain. This CDR3 is 15 amino acids long. V lost 5 bases and J 2 bases, leaving 13 bases between the germline ends. Germline V gene data show CDR1 as MNHEY and CDR2 as SVGAGI.

This rearrangement joins TRBV6-1 to TRBJ1-2; 7 positions agree with TRBD1. CDR3 size: 14 residues. V gave up 3 bases and J gave up 4 bases; unmatched junction bases: 5. Germline V CDR1 and CDR2: MNHNS, SASEGT. The CDR3 nucleotides read TGTGCCAGCAGTGACCCACAGGGGACCTATGGCTACACCTTC. It is translated as CASSDPQGTYGYTF.

As concerns this clone: Relative to the germline gene, one junction end is altered; a read error may explain this. The J gene is TRBJ2-7, the V gene TRBV7-7, with TRBD1 matching over 8 bases. The CDR3 covers 14 residues. Germline values: CDR1 SSHAT, CDR2 FNYEAQ (reference sequence). The chain's CDR3 is CASSLSHRGSEQYF. The CDR3 region has the DNA TGTGCTAGCAGCTTATCCCACAGGGGGAGCGAGCAGTACTTC.

The genes are TRBV7-9 and TRBJ1-1; no clear D gene. The CDR3 spans 12 residues. V shed 5 bases and J shed 3 bases, with 7 bases lying between them. Germline CDR1 reads SEHNR; CDR2 reads FQNEAQ (reference sequence). DNA for the CDR3: TGTGCCAGCAGCGCGAGGTACACTGAAGCTTTCTTT. Its protein is CASSARYTEAFF.

The rearrangement links TRBV6-1 to TRBJ2-1, with 8 bases matching TRBD1. This CDR3 is 15 amino acids long. Germline assignment: CDR1 MNHNS and CDR2 SASEGT. Trimming took 4 bases from V and 8 from J; bases not matched to a gene: 10. The CDR3 DNA sequence: TGTGCCAGCAGTGCTCGGACAGGGAGTTTCGATGAGCAGTTCTTC. This sequence encodes CASSARTGSFDEQFF.

This rearrangement joins TRBV28 to TRBJ1-2; the D is unclear. In germline, CDR1 is MDHEN, CDR2 SYDVKM. CDR3 length: 12 amino acids. V lost 8 bases, J lost 4 bases, and 11 bases lay in between. The CDR3 DNA sequence: TGTGCCAGCGCCTCCGAGGGCTATGGCTACACCTTC. Its translation: CASASEGYGYTF.

V is TRBV15 and J is TRBJ1-6; no firm D call. Germline V gene sequence: CDR1 LNHNV, CDR2 YYDKDF (reference sequence). Trimming left V 0 bases short and J 1 base short, with 7 bases between. CDR3 size: 16 residues. DNA of the CDR3: TGTGCCACCAGCAGAGATGGCGGGTCCTATAATTCACCCCTCCACTTT. Amino acid sequence: CATSRDGGSYNSPLHF.

The rearrangement links TRBV11-3 to TRBJ2-5; 9 bases are a match to TRBD2. CDR1 is SGHNT, CDR2 YENEEA, per germline. This CDR3 comprises 14 residues. J lost 7 bases, V lost 7 bases, and 10 bases had no gene match. The CDR3 reads CASNGGGVLGTQYF. In nucleotides, the CDR3 is TGTGCCAGCAATGGCGGGGGGGTCCTTGGGACCCAGTACTTC.

This sequence joins TRBV7-8 and TRBJ2-6; a weak D match, TRBD1 (6 bases). From germline, CDR1 is SGHVS and CDR2 FQNEAQ. This CDR3 is built from 16 residues. Between the trimmed V and J ends, which lost 6 bases and 2 bases, there was a span of 14 bases. This CDR3 reads CASSPPTGTGANVLTF. The CDR3, as DNA: TGTGCCAGCAGTCCGCCTACAGGGACTGGGGCCAACGTCCTGACTTTC.

The V gene is TRBV11-3, the J gene TRBJ2-2; 14 positions match TRBD2. V shed 5 bases, J shed 5 bases, and the junction held 4 bases outside the gene matches. The germline CDR1 and CDR2 sequences are SGHNT and YENEEA. The CDR3 has 16 amino acids. The CDR3 here is CASSPGLAGVTGELFF. The CDR3 bases are TGTGCCAGCAGCCCGGGACTAGCGGGAGTAACCGGGGAGCTGTTTTTT.